This passage covers 19 T cell receptor beta chains from one sample sequenced in a study of T cells in Graves' hyperthyroidism and ophthalmopathy. TCR beta CDR3 sequences were amplified from RNA transcripts. TCR CDR3 regions were first amplified by RT-PCR with HTBI primers. Via MiXCR, TCRdb re-called the multiplex PCR reads, giving one row per CDR3 protein. The table has fewer than 750,000 distinct CDR3 sequences, about 14% seen once; the top ten hold 12%. Sample: blood. The receptors were sampled from a woman between 50 and 59 years old with Graves' ophthalmopathy.

This clonotype has a count of ten or more. The chain combines TRBV12-3 or TRBV12-4 with TRBJ2-3; D tentatively reads TRBD1 or TRBD2 (5 bases each). V dropped 3 bases and J dropped 2 bases, with 15 bases sitting between them. The CDR3 totals 16 residues. The CDR3 protein is CASSFGTLRPTDTQYF. CDR3 bases: TGTGCCAGCAGTTTTGGGACCTTAAGACCCACAGATACGCAGTATTTT.

This clonotype was seen many times. The chain links TRBV11-3 to TRBJ2-3; D gene uncertain. Germline V gene sequence: CDR1 SGHNT, CDR2 YENEEA. This CDR3 has 14 residues. Trimming left V 1 base short and J 5 bases short, with 10 bases between. CDR3 DNA: TGTGCCAGCAGCTTAGGGAATGTCGAAGATACGCAGTATTTT. This codes for CASSLGNVEDTQYF.

This clonotype was seen at least ten times. The chain links TRBV5-8 to TRBJ2-3; 9 nucleotides line up with TRBD2. The CDR3 contains 15 residues. With V trimmed by 1 base and J by 4 bases, 4 bases remained unmatched. Per germline, CDR1 SGHTS and CDR2 YDEGEE. As DNA, the CDR3 is TGTGCCAGCAGCTTGTTTGGCGGGAGGGCAGATACGCAGTATTTT. Translating it yields CASSLFGGRADTQYF. The full variable domain, its missing parts supplied by reference TRBV5-8 and TRBJ2-3, is EAGVTQSPTHLIKTRGQQATLRCSPISGHTSVYWYQQALGLGLQFLLWYDEGEERNRGNFPPRFSGRQFPNYSSELNVNALELEDSALYLCASSLFGGRADTQYFGPGTRLTVL.

The sample holds many counts of this clonotype. The chain combines TRBV20-1 with TRBJ2-3; tentative D call: TRBD2 (5 bases). V dropped 2 bases and J dropped 3 bases, with 9 bases sitting between them. The CDR3 loop spans 13 amino acids. CDR1 DFQATT and CDR2 SNEGSKA come from the germline V gene (reference sequence). In DNA, the CDR3 is TGCAGTGCTAGAAAGGACTCGACAGATACGCAGTATTTT. Its protein product is CSARKDSTDTQYF.

Ten or more counts support this clonotype. The chain recombines TRBV15 with TRBJ2-7; TRBD1 aligns across 8 bases. CDR3 size: 18 residues. The junction had 10 bases not matched to a gene; V was cut back by 0 bases and J by 0 bases. Germline CDR1 is LNHNV and CDR2 is YYDKDF (reference sequence). The CDR3: CATSRDPGGPRSSYEQYF. DNA for the CDR3: TGTGCCACCAGCAGAGACCCAGGGGGCCCAAGAAGCTCCTACGAGCAGTACTTC.

This clonotype was seen ten or more times. The V gene is TRBV2, the J gene TRBJ2-5; 11 bases align to TRBD1. The CDR3 extends over 14 amino acids. Losses at the gene ends were 9 bases for V and 4 bases for J; bases not matched to a gene: 7. Germline V CDR1 and CDR2: SNHLY, FYNNEI. The CDR3 DNA sequence: TGTGCCAGGGCAGGGACAGGGGGGACAGAGACCCAGTACTTC. Translation: CARAGTGGTETQYF.

In this sample, this clonotype turned up many times. V usage is TRBV28 and J usage is TRBJ2-3; 13 nucleotides agree with TRBD2. The CDR3 length is 16 residues. From germline, CDR1 is MDHEN and CDR2 SYDVKM. V lost 2 bases, J lost 3 bases, and 2 bases stayed unmatched. CDR3 coding DNA: TGTGCCAGCAGTTTAAGGGGACTAGCGGGAACAGATACGCAGTATTTT. Encoded protein: CASSLRGLAGTDTQYF.

This clonotype was detected a few times. V and J are TRBV6-2 or TRBV6-3 and TRBJ1-5; unclear D gene. The CDR3 contains 14 residues. V shed 7 bases and J shed 4 bases, with 14 bases lying between them. Germline assignment: CDR1 MNHEY and CDR2 SVGEGT. CDR3 bases: TGTGCCAGCAACGACTATGGAGGGAATCAGCCCCAGCATTTT. This encodes CASNDYGGNQPQHF.

This chain uses TRBV5-8 with TRBJ2-2; D is perhaps TRBD2 (5 bases). V was trimmed by 0 bases and J by 1 base, leaving 7 bases between them. CDR1 is SGHTS, CDR2 YDEGEE, per germline. CDR3 length: 15 residues. The chain's CDR3 is CASSLVRENTGELFF. CDR3 bases: TGTGCCAGCAGCTTGGTTCGGGAGAACACCGGGGAGCTGTTTTTT.

This clonotype was recorded at least ten times. This sequence joins TRBV6-5 and TRBJ2-7, with D unresolved. V lost 0 bases to trimming and J lost 7 bases, with 13 bases between them. There are 14 residues in the CDR3. Germline values: CDR1 MNHEY, CDR2 SVGAGI. CDR3 nucleotide sequence: TGTGCCAGCAGTTACTCGAGTCCCCAGCAGGAGCAGTACTTC. Amino acids: CASSYSSPQQEQYF.

This clonotype was observed at least ten times. The V call is TRBV20-1, the J call TRBJ2-7; TRBD2 agrees at 7 bases. The V gene end was trimmed by 7 bases and the J gene end by 3 bases; junction bases not matched to a gene: 21. Germline CDR1 is DFQATT and CDR2 is SNEGSKA (reference sequence). CDR3 length equals 17 residues. The DNA of the CDR3 is TGCAGTGTTCGTCGCGGGAGTACCCGAGTAGTCATCTACGAGCAGTACTTC. Translated: CSVRRGSTRVVIYEQYF.

Details on this clonotype: This may be a read error, as it is one base from a much larger clone. The chain couples TRBV20-1 to TRBJ2-1; TRBD2 matches at 13 bases. The germline V gene encodes CDR1 DFQATT and CDR2 SNEGSKA (reference sequence). This CDR3 contains 17 residues. The CDR3 nucleotides are TGCAGTGCTAGAGAACCGGGACTAGCGGGATCGTACAGTGAGCAGTTCTTC. It specifies CSAREPGLAGSYSEQFF.

Comments on this clonotype: Possible read error: a much larger clone is one base away. The genes are TRBV7-9 and TRBJ2-7; D gene unclear. V lost 5 bases and J 0 bases, leaving 11 bases between the germline ends. The germline V gene has CDR1 SEHNR and CDR2 FQNEAQ (reference sequence). The CDR3 is 14 amino acids. CDR3 loop: CASSPETRSYEQYF. The CDR3 coding sequence is TGTGCCAGCAGCCCCGAGACCCGCTCCTACGAGCAGTACTTC.

At least ten counts were recorded for this clonotype. The gene calls are TRBV27 and TRBJ2-3, with D uncertain. Trimming took off 3 bases at V and 0 bases at J, with 10 bases between the two ends. The CDR3 has 15 amino acids. CDR1 and CDR2 (germline): MNHEY, SMNVEV (reference sequence). The DNA of the CDR3 is TGTGCCAGCAGTTTTCGGGCCCATAGCACAGATACGCAGTATTTT. Translation: CASSFRAHSTDTQYF.

This clonotype was seen a handful of times. The junction differs from germline at one of its ends, possibly a read error. In DNA, the CDR3 is TGTGCCAGCAGTTTAAAGGGAAGGGGGACAGGGGGCTGGACTGAAGCTTCCTTT. Translated, it gives CASSLKGRGTGGWTEASF. The J gene is TRBJ1-1, the V gene TRBV28, with 12 bases matching TRBD1. The germline V gene has CDR1 MDHEN and CDR2 SYDVKM. The CDR3 runs 18 residues.

In its sample, this clonotype was seen many times. J is TRBJ2-7 and V is TRBV5-5, with a tentative D call TRBD2 (6 bases). CDR1 and CDR2 (germline): SGHKS, YYEKEE (reference sequence). Trimming removed 2 bases from V and 0 bases from J, with 12 bases in between. This CDR3 contains 15 residues. CDR3 nucleotide sequence: TGTGCCAGCAGCTTCATAGCGGATGACTCCTACGAGCAGTACTTC. This codes for CASSFIADDSYEQYF.

This clonotype showed up many times. The chain has TRBV12-3 or TRBV12-4 and TRBJ1-5; the D is unclear. This CDR3 has 14 residues. With 2 bases removed from V and 4 bases from J, the gap between germline ends came to 9 bases. The CDR3 reads CASSLNSNNQPQHF. For the CDR3, the DNA is TGTGCCAGCAGTTTAAACAGTAATAATCAGCCCCAGCATTTT.

Ten or more counts support this clonotype. The CDR3 DNA reads as TGTGCCTGGAGTGTCTTGGGGACCATATATTTT. Translation: CAWSVLGTIYF. The rearrangement joins TRBV30 to TRBJ1-3; D call uncertain. Germline-derived CDR1 and CDR2 are GTSNPN and SVGIG (reference sequence). CDR3 length: 11 amino acids. V shed 0 bases and J shed 10 bases, with 7 bases lying between them.

The J gene is TRBJ2-6, the V gene TRBV4-2, with a tentative D call TRBD1 (5 bases). V lost 0 bases and J lost 3, with 9 bases in between. Germline V gene lookup returns CDR1 LGHNA and CDR2 YNFKEQ. The CDR3 is 16 amino acids. As DNA, the CDR3 is TGTGCCAGCAGCCAAGAAAGGGGAAGTGGGGCCAACGTCCTGACTTTC. The encoded protein is CASSQERGSGANVLTF.